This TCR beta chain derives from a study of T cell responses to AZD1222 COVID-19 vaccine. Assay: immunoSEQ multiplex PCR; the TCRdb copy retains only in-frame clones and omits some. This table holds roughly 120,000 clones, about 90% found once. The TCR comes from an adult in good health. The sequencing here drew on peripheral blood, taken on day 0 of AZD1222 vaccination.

The CDR3, as DNA: TGTGCCAGCAGTGAGGGTAGGCTTCGAAGCAATCAGCCCCAGCATTTT. Translation: CASSEGRLRSNQPQHF. The rearrangement uses TRBV6-1 and TRBJ1-5, with no clear D. The CDR3 runs to 16 residues. Trimming left V 3 bases short and J 1 base short, with 13 bases between. CDR1 MNHNS and CDR2 SASEGT come from the germline V gene.